Ten or more counts support the clone carrying this T cell receptor beta chain. The antigen remains unidentified. Trimming left V 7 bases short and J 0 bases short, with 14 bases between. Germline CDR1 SGDLS, CDR2 YYNGEE. This CDR3 is 14 amino acids long. Every diagnosis used clinical symptoms, serum thyroxine and TRAb, thyroid ultrasound and orbital computed tomography. The entry originates in a study of T cells in Graves' hyperthyroidism and ophthalmopathy. Study outcomes and limitations: Ophthalmopathy, as predicted by the model, came a median roughly 6.5 months after the prediction.

Regions amplified from RNA transcripts were the TCR beta CDR3 regions. The primer set for the first-round RT-PCR of the TCR CDR3 was HTBI. From the multiplex PCR reads, TCRdb called clonotypes with MiXCR, one entry per CDR3 protein. The sample holds 300,000 to 350,000 distinct CDR3 sequences, 15% to 20% seen once. The V gene is TRBV9, the J gene TRBJ2-7; D is perhaps TRBD2 (6 bases). Sequencing used blood. This clonotype was sampled from a woman in her thirties or forties with Graves' ophthalmopathy. The CDR3 nucleotides are TGTGCCAGCGGGAGTAGCGGCAGCTCCTACGAGCAGTACTTC. It translates to CASGSSGSSYEQYF.